The 18 T cell receptor beta chains listed next were all sequenced from one sample in a study of identical twins. Each CDR3 protein gets one entry after TCRdb re-called the 5' RACE reads with MiXCR. Of under 1 million distinct CDR3 sequences listed, about 12% were seen once; the top ten hold roughly 1.5%. This sample also belongs to another study, concerning yellow fever vaccine responses in identical twins.

The sequencing sample was made of PBMCs. These receptors came from a woman younger than 35 in good health.

This clonotype was counted only a few times. The rearrangement links TRBV12-3 or TRBV12-4 to TRBJ2-7; possible D gene TRBD2, 5 bases. The V and J ends lost 3 bases and 5 bases respectively, with 8 bases between them. This CDR3 comprises 12 residues. CDR3 loop: CASSLIGNEQYV. The CDR3 coding sequence is TGTGCCAGCAGTTTGATCGGGAACGAGCAGTACGTC.

The gene calls are TRBV24-1 and TRBJ2-1; 13 bases are a match to TRBD2. The CDR3 runs 15 residues. Trimming removed 10 bases from V and 11 bases from J; junction bases left unmatched: 13. The V gene's germline CDR1 is KGHDR and CDR2 SFDVKD. The CDR3 bases are TGTGCCACGGGACTAGCGGGGACCGTTGGGAATCAGCAGTTCTTC. It translates to CATGLAGTVGNQQFF.

The rearrangement links TRBV20-1 to TRBJ2-3, with D uncertain. Between the trimmed V and J ends, which lost 4 bases and 4 bases, there was a span of 27 bases. The CDR3 consists of 18 residues. The germline gives CDR1 DFQATT, CDR2 SNEGSKA (reference sequence). The CDR3 loop reads CSATLGRAVDPLSDTQYF. Here the CDR3 DNA reads TGCAGTGCTACCCTGGGTCGAGCTGTCGACCCTCTTTCAGATACGCAGTATTTT.

The genes are TRBV10-3 and TRBJ2-5, with 9 bases that match TRBD2. Per germline, CDR1 ENHRY and CDR2 SYGVKD. The V segment lost 6 bases and the J segment 3 bases; nucleotides outside the gene matches: 8. CDR3 size: 15 residues. Here the CDR3 reads CAIRGAGGSEETQYF. As DNA, the CDR3 is TGTGCCATCAGGGGAGCGGGGGGCTCAGAAGAGACCCAGTACTTC.

This clonotype was counted ten times or more. V usage is TRBV9 and J usage is TRBJ2-3, with 8 bases identical to TRBD2. This CDR3 region has 15 residues. CDR1 and CDR2 (germline): SGDLS, YYNGEE. V gave up 0 bases and J gave up 2 bases; unmatched junction bases: 2. The chain's CDR3 is CASSVAGRATDTQYF. The CDR3 DNA follows: TGTGCCAGCAGCGTAGCCGGGAGGGCCACAGATACGCAGTATTTT. The variable domain in full, with the rest retrieved from reference TRBV9 and TRBJ2-3, is DSGVTQTPKHLITATGQRVTLRCSPRSGDLSVYWYQQSLDQGLQFLIQYYNGEERAKGNILERFSAQQFPDLHSELNLSSLELGDSALYFCASSVAGRATDTQYFGPGTRLTVL.

This clonotype was observed a few times. The chain couples TRBV10-3 to TRBJ1-3, with TRBD1 matching 7 bases. V lost 4 bases, J lost 4 bases, and 1 base stayed unmatched. The CDR3 extends over 13 amino acids. Looked up from germline, CDR1 is ENHRY and CDR2 is SYGVKD. CDR3 coding DNA: TGTGCCATCAGTGGGACAGGAGGAAACACCATATATTTT. Encoded protein: CAISGTGGNTIYF.

Ten or more counts support this clonotype. The chain carries TRBV5-1 and TRBJ2-7; TRBD2 agrees at 10 bases. J was trimmed by 3 bases and V by 0 bases; bases with no gene match: 18. Germline CDR1 is SGHRS and CDR2 is YFSETQ. The CDR3 is made up of 20 amino acids. The CDR3 sequence: CASSLEPSGSRRLHFYEQYF. In nucleotides, the CDR3 is TGCGCCAGCAGCTTGGAACCTAGCGGGAGCCGGAGGTTACACTTCTACGAGCAGTACTTC. The complete variable domain, with remaining parts taken from reference TRBV5-1 and TRBJ2-7, reads KAGVTQTPRYLIKTRGQQVTLSCSPISGHRSVSWYQQTPGQGLQFLFEYFSETQRNKGNFPGRFSGRQFSNSRSEMNVSTLELGDSALYLCASSLEPSGSRRLHFYEQYFGPGTRLTVT.

This chain uses TRBV7-8 with TRBJ2-1, with TRBD2 matching over 9 bases. In germline, CDR1 is SGHVS, CDR2 FQNEAQ. There are 15 residues in the CDR3. Trimming took 0 bases from V and 6 from J; bases not matched to a gene: 3. CDR3 amino acids: CASSLAASGINEQFF. DNA of the CDR3: TGTGCCAGCAGCTTAGCGGCTAGCGGGATCAATGAGCAGTTCTTC.

This clonotype was recorded a few times. The V and J genes are TRBV6-4 and TRBJ2-1; D perhaps matches TRBD1 (6 bases). The germline V and J ends were trimmed by 2 bases and 12 bases, with 14 bases remaining between them. From germline, CDR1 is MRHNA and CDR2 SNTAGT. This CDR3 region has 13 residues. This chain's CDR3 is CASSDTNGGGQFF. CDR3 DNA sequence: TGTGCCAGCAGTGACACCAATGGGGGCGGGCAGTTCTTC.

Only a few counts were recorded for this clonotype. J is TRBJ2-2 and V is TRBV14, with 13 bases that match TRBD2. The CDR3 runs to 16 residues. Per germline, CDR1 SGHDN and CDR2 FVKESK. Trimming took 6 bases from V and 3 from J; bases not matched to a gene: 4. The CDR3 loop is CASSRTSGSYTGELFF. The CDR3 region has the DNA TGTGCCAGCAGTAGGACTAGCGGGAGCTACACCGGGGAGCTGTTTTTT.

This clonotype came up once. This rearrangement joins TRBV18 to TRBJ2-7, with TRBD1 identical over 7 bases. CDR1 and CDR2 (germline): KGHSH, LQKENI. CDR3 length equals 16 residues. After removal of 4 bases from V and 1 base from J, the junction contained 10 bases not matched to a gene. The DNA of the CDR3 is TGTGCCAGCTCACTATATAGGACAGGTGGGTCCTACGAGCAGTACTTC. Its translation is CASSLYRTGGSYEQYF.

This clonotype has a handful of counts. This rearrangement joins TRBV6-2 or TRBV6-3 to TRBJ2-7; D remains ambiguous. CDR3 length: 12 residues. Per the germline V gene, CDR1 is MNHEY and CDR2 is SVGEGT. V was cut by 5 bases and J by 5 bases, with 10 bases left in between. The CDR3 sequence is CASSQAKNEQYF. The CDR3 bases are TGTGCCAGCAGTCAAGCCAAGAACGAGCAGTACTTC.

This clonotype was counted a few times. The chain has TRBV12-3 or TRBV12-4 and TRBJ2-1; D may be TRBD2 (7 bases). V shed 6 bases and J shed 1 base, with 16 bases lying between them. The CDR3 spans 16 residues. CDR3 nucleotides: TGTGCCAGCAGAGGGGGGGCGCGAGGATCCTACAATGAGCAGTTCTTC. It is translated as CASRGGARGSYNEQFF.

V and J are TRBV7-6 and TRBJ2-7; 8 bases are a match to TRBD2. The germline V gene encodes CDR1 SGHVS and CDR2 FNYEAQ. This CDR3 is 15 amino acids long. With V trimmed by 7 bases and J by 6 bases, 14 bases remained unmatched. This chain's CDR3 is CASTPFSGNAAEQYF. The CDR3 coding sequence is TGTGCCAGCACGCCATTTAGCGGGAACGCAGCCGAGCAGTACTTC.

The chain uses TRBV15 and TRBJ2-7; D uncertain. CDR1 and CDR2 from the germline V gene are LNHNV and YYDKDF (reference sequence). The CDR3 sequence is 13 residues long. Deletions cut 0 bases from V and 3 bases from J, with 6 bases between. The CDR3: CATSRDLLYEQYF. The CDR3 bases are TGTGCCACCAGCAGAGATCTGCTCTACGAGCAGTACTTC.

The rearrangement uses TRBV20-1 and TRBJ2-2, with 7 positions matching TRBD2. Looked up from germline, CDR1 is DFQATT and CDR2 is SNEGSKA (reference sequence). Losses at the gene ends were 5 bases for V and 0 bases for J; bases not matched to a gene: 3. This CDR3 region has 14 residues. CDR3 coding DNA: TGCAGTGCTGTTCTAGCGGCGAACACCGGGGAGCTGTTTTTT. Amino acids: CSAVLAANTGELFF.

This clonotype occurred many times. The CDR3 loop reads CASSVPKGDFNTGELFF. CDR3 sequence (DNA): TGTGCCAGCAGCGTACCCAAGGGGGACTTCAACACCGGGGAGCTGTTTTTT. The chain has TRBV9 and TRBJ2-2; D may be TRBD1 or TRBD2 (6 bases each). V was trimmed by 1 base and J by 2 bases, leaving 15 bases between them. The germline V gene encodes CDR1 SGDLS and CDR2 YYNGEE. The CDR3 loop spans 17 amino acids.

CDR3 nucleotides: TGTGCCAGCAGCCTTATAGAGGGGCATACGCAGTATTTT. Translation: CASSLIEGHTQYF. This chain connects TRBV11-2 to TRBJ2-3; D tentatively reads TRBD1 or TRBD2 (5 bases each). The CDR3 extends over 13 amino acids. Per germline, CDR1 SGHAT and CDR2 FQNNGV. V lost 5 bases to trimming and J lost 7 bases, with 13 bases between them.